The clone carrying this T cell receptor (beta chain) showed up many times. The data belong to a study of T cells after yellow fever vaccination. From germline, CDR1 is SGHVS and CDR2 FQNEAQ. This CDR3 is 13 amino acids long. The V end lost 5 bases, the J end lost 1 base, and 8 bases lay between the germline ends. TCRdb passed the 5' RACE reads through MiXCR, listing each CDR3 protein once. The table has around 320,000 distinct CDR3 sequences, about 4.5% seen once. This chain connects TRBV7-8 to TRBJ2-5; D not certain. The material was PBMCs, obtained 15 days after the yellow fever booster vaccination. The receptor was derived from a man aged 18 to 35 who received the YFV17D yellow fever vaccine. As DNA, the CDR3 is TGTGCCAGCAGCCAAGGACGCCAAGAGACCCAGTACTTC. Translated: CASSQGRQETQYF.